These 7 T cell receptor beta chains originate from one sample sequenced in a study of blood T cell repertoires in COVID-19. The assay was immunoSEQ multiplex PCR, and TCRdb's table has in-frame clones only and misses some. The sample has about 220,000 clones, around 84% seen once. The material sequenced was peripheral blood. The receptors stem from a woman aged 55-75 years who had recovered from COVID-19.

J is TRBJ1-5 and V is TRBV15; no reliable D call. Germline CDR1 reads LNHNV; CDR2 reads YYDKDF (reference sequence). There are 15 residues in the CDR3. V was clipped by 6 bases and J by 5 bases, with 17 bases between them. CDR3 protein: CATRDFRYYDQPQHF. Here the CDR3 DNA reads TGTGCCACCAGGGACTTCAGGTACTACGATCAGCCCCAGCATTTT.

The chain carries TRBV27 and TRBJ1-1, with TRBD1 matching over 9 bases. This CDR3 has 14 amino acids. J gave up 3 bases and V 6 bases, and 5 bases lay outside the gene matches. CDR1 and CDR2 (germline): MNHEY, SMNVEV (reference sequence). CDR3 sequence: CASRKGQGHTEAFF. CDR3 in DNA: TGTGCCAGCAGGAAAGGACAGGGGCACACTGAAGCTTTCTTT.

This clone was counted once. The chain has TRBV27 and TRBJ2-1; D remains ambiguous. The CDR3 runs 11 residues. Germline assignment: CDR1 MNHEY and CDR2 SMNVEV (reference sequence). The ends were cut back, 6 bases at V and 8 bases at J, with 8 bases in the middle. The chain's CDR3 is CASSAFHEQFF. The CDR3 region has the DNA TGTGCCAGCAGCGCGTTCCATGAGCAGTTCTTC.

The rearrangement links TRBV4-1 to TRBJ2-5, with D perhaps matching TRBD1 (6 bases). Germline V gene lookup returns CDR1 MGHRA and CDR2 YSYEKL. Trimming stripped 1 base from V and 5 bases from J, with 17 bases between. The CDR3 is 16 amino acids. CDR3 in amino acids: CASSQGRGQGQETQYF. Written as DNA, the CDR3 is TGCGCCAGCAGCCAAGGAAGGGGCCAGGGGCAGGAGACCCAGTACTTC.

The V and J genes are TRBV7-6 and TRBJ2-5; D call uncertain. The CDR3 spans 11 residues. Per the germline V gene, CDR1 is SGHVS and CDR2 is FNYEAQ. The ends were cut back, 5 bases at V and 3 bases at J, with 4 bases in the middle. CDR3 bases: TGTGCCAGCAGCGTAAAAGAGACCCAGTACTTC. The encoded protein is CASSVKETQYF.

The J gene is TRBJ1-4, the V gene TRBV5-3; TRBD1 matches at 7 bases. TRBV5-3 belongs to the ORF category, with a function that is uncertain. This CDR3 is 15 amino acids long. The ends lost 4 bases at V and 3 bases at J; junction bases unmatched: 6. The CDR3 reads CARSTRDSPNEKLFF. The DNA for the CDR3 is TGTGCCAGAAGCACCCGGGACAGTCCTAATGAAAAACTGTTTTTT.

This clone was counted a few times. The chain is built from TRBV7-9 and TRBJ2-3, with D perhaps TRBD2 (6 bases). CDR1 and CDR2 from the germline V gene are SEHNR and FQNEAQ (reference sequence). The CDR3 has 15 amino acids. With 4 bases removed from V and 4 bases from J, the gap between germline ends came to 15 bases. CDR3 sequence (DNA): TGTGCCAGCAGCTCGGGGAGGTCGTGGGCAGATACGCAGTATTTT. As protein: CASSSGRSWADTQYF.